Reported below is one T cell receptor beta chain. Its antigen is still unknown. This record comes from a study of shared clonotypes between healthy human individuals. Sequenced by immunoSEQ multiplex PCR; TCRdb stores in-frame clones only, minus some. The data hold over a million clones, with 95% to 97% observed a single time. This CDR3 has 15 residues. The V gene lost 1 base and the J gene lost 2 bases, with 12 bases spanning the gap. Germline V gene data show CDR1 as SGHAT and CDR2 as FQNNGV. Study findings and constraints: The study generally estimated greater richness for naive than memory subsets.

This receptor was obtained from a man aged 25 to 40 in good health. The chain carries TRBV11-2 and TRBJ2-7; a possible D gene is TRBD2 (5 bases). The sample consisted of naive CD4+ T cells sorted from blood. As to subset: CD45RA+ positively selected. CDR3 sequence reads: CASSLVRGRTYEQYF. The CDR3 DNA sequence: TGTGCCAGCAGCTTAGTCCGGGGAAGAACCTACGAGCAGTACTTC.